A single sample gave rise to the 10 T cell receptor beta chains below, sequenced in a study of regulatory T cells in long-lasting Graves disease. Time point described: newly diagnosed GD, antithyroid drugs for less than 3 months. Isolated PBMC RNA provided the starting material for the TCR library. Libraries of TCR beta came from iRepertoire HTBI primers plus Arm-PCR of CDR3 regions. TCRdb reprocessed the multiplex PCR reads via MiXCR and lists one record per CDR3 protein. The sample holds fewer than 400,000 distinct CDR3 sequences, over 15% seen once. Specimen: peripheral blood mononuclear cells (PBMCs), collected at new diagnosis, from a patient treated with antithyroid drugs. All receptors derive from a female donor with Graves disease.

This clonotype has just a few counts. The CDR3 nucleotides read TGCGCCAGCAGCCATGGGGTGGCAGGGGGAGAGACCCAGTACTTC. Encoded protein: CASSHGVAGGETQYF. This chain uses TRBV4-1 with TRBJ2-5, with 7 nucleotides matching TRBD1. The CDR3 totals 15 residues. The germline V gene encodes CDR1 MGHRA and CDR2 YSYEKL. The V segment lost 3 bases and the J segment 4 bases; nucleotides outside the gene matches: 8.

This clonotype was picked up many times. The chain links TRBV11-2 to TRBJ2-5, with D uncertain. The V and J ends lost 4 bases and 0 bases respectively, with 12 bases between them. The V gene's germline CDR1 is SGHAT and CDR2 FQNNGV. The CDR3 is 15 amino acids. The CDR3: CASSSPALYQETQYF. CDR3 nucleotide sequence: TGTGCCAGCAGCTCACCCGCCCTGTACCAAGAGACCCAGTACTTC.

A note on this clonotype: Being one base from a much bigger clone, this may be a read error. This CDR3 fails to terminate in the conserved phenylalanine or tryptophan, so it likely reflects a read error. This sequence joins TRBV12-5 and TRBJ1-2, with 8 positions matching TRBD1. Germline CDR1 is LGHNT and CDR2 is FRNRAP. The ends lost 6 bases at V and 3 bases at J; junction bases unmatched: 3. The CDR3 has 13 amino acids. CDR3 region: CASGQGAHYGYTL. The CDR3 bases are TGTGCTAGTGGCCAGGGGGCGCACTATGGCTACACCCTC.

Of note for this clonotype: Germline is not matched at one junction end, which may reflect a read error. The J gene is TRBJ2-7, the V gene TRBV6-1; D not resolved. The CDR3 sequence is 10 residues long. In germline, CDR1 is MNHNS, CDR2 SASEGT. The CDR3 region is CASRGYEQHF. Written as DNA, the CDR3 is TGTGCCAGCAGAGGGTACGAGCAGCACTTC.

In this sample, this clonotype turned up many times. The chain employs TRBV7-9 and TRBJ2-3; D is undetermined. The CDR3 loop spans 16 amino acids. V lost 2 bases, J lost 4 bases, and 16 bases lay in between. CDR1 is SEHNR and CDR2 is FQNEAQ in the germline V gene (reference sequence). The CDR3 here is CASSLRWSFDPDTQYF. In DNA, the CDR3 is TGTGCCAGCAGCTTAAGGTGGTCCTTTGACCCAGATACGCAGTATTTT.

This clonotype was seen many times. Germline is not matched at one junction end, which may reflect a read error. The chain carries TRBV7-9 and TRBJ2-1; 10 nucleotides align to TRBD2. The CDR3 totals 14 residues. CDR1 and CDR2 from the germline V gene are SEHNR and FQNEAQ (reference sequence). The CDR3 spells CASGFGLAVNEQFF. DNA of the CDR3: TGTGCCAGCGGCTTTGGACTAGCGGTAAATGAGCAGTTCTTC. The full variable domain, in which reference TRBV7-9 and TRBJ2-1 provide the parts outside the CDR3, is DTGVSQNPRHKITKRGQNVTFRCDPISEHNRLYWYRQTLGQGPEFLTYFQNEAQLEKSRLLSDRFSAERPKGSFSTLEIQRTEQGDSAMYLCASGFGLAVNEQFFGPGTRLTVL.

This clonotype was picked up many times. Written as DNA, the CDR3 is TGCAGTGGGCCTAGCGGTCCAGATACGCAGTATTTT. Amino acids: CSGPSGPDTQYF. The J gene is TRBJ2-3, the V gene TRBV20-1; 7 bases line up with TRBD2. CDR3 length: 12 residues. Germline V gene data show CDR1 as DFQATT and CDR2 as SNEGSKA (reference sequence). The junction had 5 bases not matched to a gene; V was cut back by 7 bases and J by 4 bases.

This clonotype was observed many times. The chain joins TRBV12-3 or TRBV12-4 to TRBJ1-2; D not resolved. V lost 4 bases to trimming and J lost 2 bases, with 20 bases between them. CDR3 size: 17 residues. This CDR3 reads CASSYRQWALSNYGYTF. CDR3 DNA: TGTGCCAGCAGTTACCGTCAATGGGCTCTATCAAACTATGGCTACACCTTC.

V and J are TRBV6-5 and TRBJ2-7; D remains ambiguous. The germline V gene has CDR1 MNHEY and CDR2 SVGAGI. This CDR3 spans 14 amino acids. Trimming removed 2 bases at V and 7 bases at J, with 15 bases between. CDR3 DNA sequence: TGTGCCAGCAGTTACCAGACCCTCTCGAGGGAGCAGTACTTC. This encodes CASSYQTLSREQYF.

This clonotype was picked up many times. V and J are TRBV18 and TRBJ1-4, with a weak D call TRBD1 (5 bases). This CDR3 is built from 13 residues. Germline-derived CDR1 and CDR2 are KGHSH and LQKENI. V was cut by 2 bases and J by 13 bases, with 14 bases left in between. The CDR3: CASSPGGLKGLFF. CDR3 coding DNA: TGTGCCAGCTCACCAGGGGGATTGAAAGGACTGTTTTTT.